This entry lists 22 T cell receptor beta chains sequenced from one sample in a study of identical twins. TCRdb processed the 5' RACE reads anew with MiXCR; each CDR3 protein has one entry. In the table there are 1.5 million to 2 million distinct CDR3 sequences, under 35% of which are singletons. The specimen sequenced was cord blood. These receptors originate from a newborn girl in good health.

This clonotype was counted between two and nine times. This sequence joins TRBV5-1 and TRBJ2-5; either TRBD1 or TRBD2 may supply D (5 bases each). Per germline, CDR1 SGHRS and CDR2 YFSETQ. With 1 base removed from V and 1 base from J, the gap between germline ends came to 17 bases. The CDR3 sequence is 17 residues long. The CDR3 sequence: CASSLPGRGRFQETQYF. The CDR3 nucleotides read TGCGCCAGCAGCTTGCCCGGCCGGGGACGGTTCCAAGAGACCCAGTACTTC.

V and J are TRBV6-1 and TRBJ1-6; 9 nucleotides align to TRBD1. Germline V lookup: CDR1 MNHNS, CDR2 SASEGT. This CDR3 is built from 17 residues. The ends lost 6 bases at V and 5 bases at J; junction bases unmatched: 11. Here the CDR3 reads CASSLKPGQGNNSPLHF. The CDR3 DNA reads as TGTGCCAGCAGCCTAAAACCGGGACAGGGAAATAATTCACCCCTCCACTTT.

The rearrangement uses TRBV18 and TRBJ1-6, with D perhaps matching TRBD1 (6 bases). Germline assignment: CDR1 KGHSH and CDR2 LQKENI. This CDR3 has 14 amino acids. With 4 bases removed from V and 7 bases from J, the gap between germline ends came to 11 bases. CDR3 DNA sequence: TGTGCCAGCTCACGGGACAAGGGGAATTCACCCCTCCACTTT. This codes for CASSRDKGNSPLHF.

The genes are TRBV18 and TRBJ1-1; 9 nucleotides agree with TRBD1. V shed 4 bases, J shed 3 bases, and the junction held 9 bases outside the gene matches. This CDR3 spans 16 amino acids. Per germline, CDR1 KGHSH and CDR2 LQKENI. CDR3 nucleotides: TGTGCCAGCTCACGGTCACAGGGGGCGGTGGACACTGAAGCTTTCTTT. This translates into CASSRSQGAVDTEAFF.

The chain has TRBV6-1 and TRBJ1-2, with a possible D match to TRBD1 (6 bases). Germline V gene data show CDR1 as MNHNS and CDR2 as SASEGT. With 7 bases removed from V and 0 bases from J, the gap between germline ends came to 18 bases. The CDR3 runs to 16 residues. In nucleotides, the CDR3 is TGTGCCAGCATCCGTCAACAGGGTCGGCCTAACTATGGCTACACCTTC. It codes for CASIRQQGRPNYGYTF.

This clonotype was observed many times. The rearrangement joins TRBV20-1 to TRBJ2-7; 7 nucleotides line up with TRBD2. Germline V CDR1 and CDR2: DFQATT, SNEGSKA (reference sequence). The J segment lost 0 bases and the V segment lost 2 bases, leaving 4 bases of the junction unmatched. The CDR3 covers 14 residues. The chain's CDR3 is CSARWSGASYEQYF. CDR3 DNA sequence: TGCAGTGCTAGATGGAGCGGGGCCTCCTACGAGCAGTACTTC.

CDR3 sequence (DNA): TGCGCCAGCAGCTTGGGGCGGGAGGGCCCCCGGGATGAGCAGTTCTTC. This translates into CASSLGREGPRDEQFF. This chain connects TRBV5-1 to TRBJ2-1; TRBD2 matches at 9 bases. V trimming: 0 bases; J trimming: 8 bases; junction bases outside the gene matches: 9. CDR3 size: 16 residues. Germline assignment: CDR1 SGHRS and CDR2 YFSETQ.

The rearrangement uses TRBV20-1 and TRBJ2-1, with 9 bases fitting TRBD2. The CDR3 contains 16 residues. Unmatched junction bases numbered 7, after V lost 0 bases and J lost 4 bases. The germline V gene has CDR1 DFQATT and CDR2 SNEGSKA (reference sequence). CDR3 loop: CSARETLAGKYNEQFF. DNA of the CDR3: TGCAGTGCTAGAGAAACCCTAGCGGGGAAATACAATGAGCAGTTCTTC.

This clonotype has only a few counts. The rearrangement uses TRBV5-1 and TRBJ1-1; TRBD1 might be the D (5 bases). The CDR3 is 16 residues long. Germline V lookup: CDR1 SGHRS, CDR2 YFSETQ. V was trimmed by 0 bases and J by 0 bases, leaving 12 bases between them. The CDR3, as DNA: TGCGCCAGCAGCTTGGAAGGGGACTCGGTGAACACTGAAGCTTTCTTT. This codes for CASSLEGDSVNTEAFF.

This clonotype was seen at least ten times. The rearrangement links TRBV14 to TRBJ2-5; D is perhaps TRBD1 (6 bases). The CDR3 runs to 15 residues. CDR1 is SGHDN, CDR2 FVKESK, per germline. Deletions cut 1 base from V and 1 base from J, with 10 bases between. CDR3 nucleotide sequence: TGTGCCAGCAGCCAAGTTCAGGGGATCCAAGAGACCCAGTACTTC. Amino acids: CASSQVQGIQETQYF.

This clonotype has just a few counts. The chain joins TRBV25-1 to TRBJ1-1, with D hard to call. Germline-derived CDR1 and CDR2 are MGHDK and SYGVNS. The CDR3 is 13 residues long. Between the trimmed V and J ends, which lost 1 base and 1 base, there was a span of 4 bases. The CDR3 loop is CASSEWTNTEAFF. CDR3 nucleotides: TGTGCCAGCAGTGAATGGACGAACACTGAAGCTTTCTTT.

The CDR3, as DNA: TGCAGCGTTGACCCACTAGCGGGAGGAAGCGATGAGCAGTACTTC. Protein sequence: CSVDPLAGGSDEQYF. The chain carries TRBV29-1 and TRBJ2-7; 12 positions agree with TRBD2. The junction had 10 bases not matched to a gene; V was cut back by 3 bases and J by 7 bases. The CDR3 runs to 15 residues. Germline V gene data show CDR1 as SQVTM and CDR2 as ANQGSEA.

This clonotype was detected ten times or more. The gene calls are TRBV7-2 and TRBJ2-1, with 7 bases matching TRBD2. With V trimmed by 4 bases and J by 9 bases, 6 bases remained unmatched. The CDR3 contains 13 residues. From germline, CDR1 is SGHTA and CDR2 FQGNSA. The CDR3 here is CASSSMLAGEQFF. CDR3 sequence (DNA): TGTGCCAGCAGCTCCATGTTAGCGGGTGAGCAGTTCTTC.

On this clonotype: A single base separates this from a much larger clone, so it may be a read error. The rearrangement joins TRBV29-1 to TRBJ2-3; D remains ambiguous. Trimming pared 3 bases from V and 0 bases from J, leaving 13 bases between. CDR1 SQVTM and CDR2 ANQGSEA come from the germline V gene. The length of the CDR3 is 15 residues. The CDR3 region is CSVERTDTSTDTQYF. Here the CDR3 DNA reads TGCAGCGTTGAGAGGACCGACACAAGCACAGATACGCAGTATTTT.

This clonotype was observed at least ten times. This chain joins TRBV25-1 and TRBJ2-3; D is uncertain. CDR3 size: 12 residues. The V end lost 6 bases, the J end lost 6 bases, and 10 bases lay between the germline ends. Germline CDR1 is MGHDK and CDR2 is SYGVNS. CDR3 amino acids: CASRARRDTQYF. The CDR3 DNA is TGTGCCAGCAGAGCTAGAAGGGATACGCAGTATTTT.

This clonotype was seen at least ten times. The rearrangement links TRBV6-4 to TRBJ2-1, with D unclear. Trimming removed 7 bases at V and 6 bases at J, with 7 bases between. This CDR3 contains 11 residues. The germline V gene has CDR1 MRHNA and CDR2 SNTAGT. The CDR3 nucleotides are TGTGCCAGCACTCTGGGCAATGAGCAGTTCTTC. Amino acids: CASTLGNEQFF.

This clonotype occurred a few times. This rearrangement joins TRBV20-1 to TRBJ2-3, with D perhaps TRBD1 (6 bases). The germline V gene encodes CDR1 DFQATT and CDR2 SNEGSKA (reference sequence). Between the trimmed V and J ends, which lost 5 bases and 2 bases, there was a span of 11 bases. The CDR3 is made up of 13 amino acids. The CDR3 loop is CSAPRDNTDTQYF. CDR3 sequence (DNA): TGCAGTGCTCCCCGGGACAACACAGATACGCAGTATTTT.

The chain joins TRBV29-1 to TRBJ2-2; TRBD2 matches 8 bases. Germline CDR1 SQVTM, CDR2 ANQGSEA. With 0 bases clipped from V and 3 bases from J, the junction kept 9 bases outside the gene matches. This CDR3 has 17 residues. Here the CDR3 reads CSVEDGARGGYTGELFF. DNA for the CDR3: TGCAGCGTTGAAGATGGAGCCCGCGGGGGGTACACCGGGGAGCTGTTTTTT.

This clonotype has just a few counts. The rearrangement uses TRBV5-6 and TRBJ1-4; perhaps TRBD1 as D (5 bases). CDR1 is SGHDT, CDR2 YYEEEE, per germline. Deletions cut 4 bases from V and 0 bases from J, with 13 bases between. This CDR3 region has 16 residues. In nucleotides, the CDR3 is TGTGCCAGCAGCGTCTCGGGACGGACAACTAATGAAAAACTGTTTTTT. As protein: CASSVSGRTTNEKLFF.

This chain links TRBV29-1 with TRBJ2-7; a possible D gene is TRBD2 (6 bases). Between the trimmed V and J ends, which lost 0 bases and 3 bases, there was a span of 15 bases. The CDR3 is 15 amino acids. Germline CDR1 is SQVTM and CDR2 is ANQGSEA. This chain's CDR3 is CSVEEGRGGRYEQYF. The DNA for the CDR3 is TGCAGCGTTGAAGAGGGGCGTGGAGGGCGCTACGAGCAGTACTTC.

To note about this clonotype: This may arise from a read error, as a much more abundant clone is one base away. The chain employs TRBV29-1 and TRBJ2-7; the D gene is possibly TRBD1 (6 bases). Trimming stripped 7 bases from V and 6 bases from J, with 16 bases between. CDR1 and CDR2 (germline): SQVTM, ANQGSEA. CDR3 length: 12 amino acids. CDR3 residues: CSAKTGDCEQYF. In DNA form, the CDR3 reads TGCAGCGCGAAGACAGGTGACTGCGAGCAGTACTTC.

In nucleotides, the CDR3 is TGTGCCAGCAGCCAAGATTATGGCGTGGCAGGAGTTAATGGCTACACCTTC. It encodes CASSQDYGVAGVNGYTF. The genes are TRBV3-1 and TRBJ1-2; D call uncertain. CDR1 is LGHDT and CDR2 is YNNKEL in the germline V gene (reference sequence). This CDR3 is 17 amino acids long. V was clipped by 0 bases and J by 6 bases, with 20 bases between them.